This TCR beta chain derives from a study of early T cells in non-severe SARS-CoV-2 infection. Looked up from germline, CDR1 is SGHAT and CDR2 is FQNNGV. The length of the CDR3 is 15 residues. V was trimmed by 5 bases and J by 0 bases, leaving 14 bases between them. This clonotype has just a few counts. Each CDR3 protein gets one entry after TCRdb re-called the 5' RACE reads with MiXCR. Of 50,000 to 65,000 distinct CDR3 sequences in the sample, around 12% were seen once. The TCR originated in an adult who was a healthcare worker with PCR-confirmed SARS-CoV-2 infection or an uninfected control (not recorded which). The rearrangement uses TRBV11-2 and TRBJ2-7; perhaps TRBD1 as D (6 bases). Input material: whole blood. CDR3 residues: CASSRIDRLSYEQYF. The CDR3 DNA is TGTGCCAGCAGCCGTATCGACAGGCTCTCCTACGAGCAGTACTTC. The entire variable domain, with the rest obtained from reference TRBV11-2 and TRBJ2-7, is as follows: EAGVAQSPRYKIIEKRQSVAFWCNPISGHATLYWYQQILGQGPKLLIQFQNNGVVDDSQLPKDRFSAERLKGVDSTLKIQPAKLEDSAVYLCASSRIDRLSYEQYFGPGTRLTVT.